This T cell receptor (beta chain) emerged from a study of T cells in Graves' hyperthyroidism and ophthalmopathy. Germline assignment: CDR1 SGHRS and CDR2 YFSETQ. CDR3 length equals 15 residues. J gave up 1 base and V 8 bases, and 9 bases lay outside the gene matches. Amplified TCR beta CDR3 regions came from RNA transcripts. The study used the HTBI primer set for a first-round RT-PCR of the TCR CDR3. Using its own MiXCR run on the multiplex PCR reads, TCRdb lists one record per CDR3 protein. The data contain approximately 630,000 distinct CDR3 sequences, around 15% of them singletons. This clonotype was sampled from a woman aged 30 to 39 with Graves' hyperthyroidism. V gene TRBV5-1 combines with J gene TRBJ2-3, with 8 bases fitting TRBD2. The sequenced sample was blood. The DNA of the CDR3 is TGCGCCAGTAAAACCACTAGCGGAGGCACAGATACGCAGTATTTT. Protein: CASKTTSGGTDTQYF.